The clone carrying this T cell receptor (beta chain) was seen more than once but under ten times. The target antigen is unknown. The ends were cut back, 1 base at V and 0 bases at J, with 7 bases in the middle. The CDR3 contains 14 residues. TCRdb re-derived calls from the 5' RACE reads in MiXCR, one entry per CDR3 protein. There are approximately 300,000 distinct CDR3 sequences in the sample; about a sixth occur only once, and 22% lies in the top ten. The source of the sample is a study of T-cell memory formation after mild COVID-19. Overall study: Largely, TCR clusters stayed within a single donor.

Overall study findings and caveats: Balance between CD4 and CD8 was seen in clones contracting day 15 to 85, and a CD4+ lean was seen in later expanders.

The genes are TRBV12-3 or TRBV12-4 and TRBJ2-7, with D perhaps matching TRBD2 (5 bases). This clonotype was sampled from a young man who had mild COVID-19 (a few samples of this study predate the infection). Cell type and time point are not known. What was sequenced was PBMCs or a T cell subset sorted from them (not recorded which). The chain's CDR3 is CASSLVGSSYEQYF. The CDR3 DNA follows: TGTGCCAGCAGTTTAGTGGGGAGCTCCTACGAGCAGTACTTC.